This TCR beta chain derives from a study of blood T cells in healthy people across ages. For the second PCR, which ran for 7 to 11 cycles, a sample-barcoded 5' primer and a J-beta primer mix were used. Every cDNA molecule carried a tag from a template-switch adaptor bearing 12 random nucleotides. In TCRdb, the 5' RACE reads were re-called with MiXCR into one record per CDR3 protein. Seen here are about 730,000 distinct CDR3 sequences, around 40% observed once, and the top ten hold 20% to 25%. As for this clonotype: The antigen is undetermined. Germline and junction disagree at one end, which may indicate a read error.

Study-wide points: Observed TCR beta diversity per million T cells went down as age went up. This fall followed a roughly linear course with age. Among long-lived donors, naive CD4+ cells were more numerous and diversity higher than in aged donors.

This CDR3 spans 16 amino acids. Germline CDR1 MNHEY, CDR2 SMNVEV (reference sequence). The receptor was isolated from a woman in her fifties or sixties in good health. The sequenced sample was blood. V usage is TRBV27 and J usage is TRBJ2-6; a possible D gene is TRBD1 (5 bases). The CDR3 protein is CASGLTERAGANVLTF. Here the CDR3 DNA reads TGTGCCAGCGGTTTGACAGAAAGAGCAGGGGCCAACGTCCTGACTTTC.